The 10 T cell receptor beta chains in this list originate from one sample, sequenced in a study of regulatory and conventional T cells in breast cancer. TCRdb independently ran MiXCR on the PCR reads; one entry per CDR3 protein. The sample has roughly 10,000 distinct CDR3 sequences; nearly 35% are singletons. What was sequenced was conventional T cells from blood. Receptors were obtained from a male donor in good health.

This clonotype is medium-sized by share. The chain links TRBV20-1 to TRBJ1-2; tentatively, D is TRBD1 (5 bases). The CDR3 totals 14 residues. Looked up from germline, CDR1 is DFQATT and CDR2 is SNEGSKA (reference sequence). The V and J ends lost 3 bases and 2 bases respectively, with 13 bases between them. CDR3 sequence: CSARGRGINYGYTF. CDR3 nucleotide sequence: TGCAGTGCTAGGGGGCGGGGGATAAACTATGGCTACACCTTC.

The CDR3 DNA is TGCAGCGTTGCCGGACAGCTCACCTACAATGAGCAGTTCTTC. Protein product: CSVAGQLTYNEQFF. The chain links TRBV29-1 to TRBJ2-1; a possible D gene is TRBD1 (6 bases). Deletions cut 4 bases from V and 2 bases from J, with 12 bases between. The CDR3 runs 14 residues. Germline V gives CDR1 SQVTM, CDR2 ANQGSEA.

V and J are TRBV19 and TRBJ1-2, with D possibly being TRBD1 (5 bases). Germline values: CDR1 LNHDA, CDR2 SQIVND (reference sequence). Trimming stripped 6 bases from V and 10 bases from J, with 27 bases between. The CDR3 sequence is 16 residues long. Here the CDR3 reads CASRSSAAQGVGNYTF. CDR3 nucleotides: TGTGCCAGTAGATCATCTGCCGCGCAGGGTGTTGGGAACTACACCTTC.

Turning to this clonotype: Being one base from a much bigger clone, this may be a read error. This sequence joins TRBV7-2 and TRBJ2-1; 7 positions match TRBD2. The germline V gene has CDR1 SGHTA and CDR2 FQGNSA. The CDR3 has 15 amino acids. The CDR3 sequence is CASSLLTSSCNEQFF. CDR3 sequence (DNA): TGTGCCAGCAGCTTATTGACTAGCTCCTGCAATGAGCAGTTCTTC.

A single count supports this clonotype. At one end, the junction sequence differs from germline, possibly due to a read error. V is TRBV7-9 and J is TRBJ2-1; D gene uncertain. The CDR3 sequence is 13 residues long. Per germline, CDR1 SEHNR and CDR2 FQNEAQ (reference sequence). CDR3 amino acids: CARSLVVYNEQFF. The CDR3 DNA reads TGTGCCCGCAGCTTAGTCGTTTACAATGAGCAGTTCTTC.

The DNA for the CDR3 is TGCAGTGCTAGTGAGGGCGTAGGGTATGGCTACACCTTC. Translating it yields CSASEGVGYGYTF. The chain employs TRBV20-1 and TRBJ1-2; D gene unclear. Trimming stripped 3 bases from V and 5 bases from J, with 13 bases between. Germline-derived CDR1 and CDR2 are DFQATT and SNEGSKA (reference sequence). This CDR3 spans 13 amino acids.

In this sample, this clonotype turned up a few times. This chain uses TRBV5-1 with TRBJ1-2; D possibly corresponds to TRBD1 (6 bases). This CDR3 region has 15 residues. Trimming pared 0 bases from V and 4 bases from J, leaving 13 bases between. Germline loops: CDR1 SGHRS, CDR2 YFSETQ. The CDR3 loop reads CASSLAAGEIYGYTF. The CDR3 DNA is TGCGCCAGCAGCTTGGCCGCAGGGGAGATCTATGGCTACACCTTC.

V and J are TRBV13 and TRBJ2-3; D may be TRBD2 (6 bases). The CDR3 length is 17 residues. Trimming removed 4 bases from V and 2 bases from J, with 19 bases in between. Germline V gives CDR1 PRHDT, CDR2 FYEKMQ (reference sequence). The CDR3 protein is CASSSPVGLALTDTQYF. The CDR3 DNA reads TGTGCCAGCAGCTCCCCGGTGGGGCTAGCGCTCACAGATACGCAGTATTTT.

The J gene is TRBJ2-7, the V gene TRBV12-3 or TRBV12-4, with TRBD2 matching 10 bases. V was clipped by 6 bases and J by 3 bases; unmatched bases: 5. The CDR3 sequence is 14 residues long. The CDR3 region has the DNA TGTGCCAGCAGCCCGAAGCGGGGGGGCTACGAGCAGTACTTC. As protein: CASSPKRGGYEQYF.

This clonotype is judged medium-sized. CDR3 amino acids: CASRPFGTGNEKLFF. In DNA, the CDR3 is TGTGCCAGCAGACCCTTCGGCACTGGGAATGAAAAACTGTTTTTT. The chain uses TRBV6-2 or TRBV6-3 and TRBJ1-4; D not resolved. The V gene lost 6 bases and the J gene lost 5 bases, with 16 bases spanning the gap. CDR1 and CDR2 (germline): MNHEY, SVGEGT. This CDR3 has 15 amino acids.